Listed below are T cell receptor beta chains from one sample, sequenced in a study of T cell responses to AZD1222 COVID-19 vaccine. The protocol was immunoSEQ multiplex PCR, while the TCRdb copy is restricted to in-frame clones and leaves out a portion. This sample has 160,000 or so clones, with approximately 94% found just once. The material was peripheral blood, obtained 28 days after the second AZD1222 dose. The receptors come from an adult who received the AZD1222 COVID-19 vaccine. Each CDR3 is given with its conserved first and last residue. A D gene is named only where the DNA matches it firmly. Part of the rows lack a size; the others show once, few, many or a class for expanded clones.

D	size	V	J	length	CDR3	DNA
-	-	TRBV5-1	TRBJ1-1	13	CASSLSENTEAFF	TGCGCCAGCAGCTTGTCGGAGAACACTGAAGCTTTCTTT
-	-	TRBV19	TRBJ1-2	15	CASSIRTGANYGYTF	TGTGCCAGTAGTATAAGGACTGGGGCAAACTATGGCTACACCTTC
TRBD2	-	TRBV18	TRBJ2-1	18	CASSPRGRGLVSYNEQFF	TGTGCCAGCTCACCGCGAGGGAGGGGACTAGTGAGCTACAATGAGCAGTTCTTC
-	-	TRBV5-4	TRBJ1-3	14	CASSTRDTGNTIYF	TGTGCCAGCAGCACACGGGACACCGGAAACACCATATATTTT
-	-	TRBV2	TRBJ2-1	12	CASSEGLAEQFF	TGTGCCAGCAGCGAGGGGCTAGCGGAGCAGTTCTTC
-	once	TRBV5-6	TRBJ2-7	14	CASSFGRAVNKQYF	TGTGCCAGCAGCTTCGGAAGGGCAGTTAATAAGCAGTACTTC
-	once	TRBV10-1	TRBJ1-5	15	CASNGGAAGNQPQHF	TGCGCCAGCAACGGAGGGGCGGCTGGCAATCAGCCCCAGCATTTT
-	-	TRBV10-1	TRBJ2-7	14	CASMCSVRFYEQYF	TGCGCCAGCATGTGCTCCGTTCGTTTCTACGAGCAGTACTTC
-	-	TRBV11-2	TRBJ2-1	11	CASRAGTEQFF	TGTGCCAGCAGGGCTGGGACTGAGCAGTTCTTC
TRBD1	once	TRBV7-2	TRBJ1-2	16	CASSLIPTGGNYGYTF	TGTGCCAGCAGCTTAATTCCCACAGGGGGAAACTATGGCTACACCTTC
TRBD1	-	TRBV30	TRBJ1-6	15	CAWSRPDRENSPLHF	TGTGCCTGGAGCCGCCCGGACAGGGAAAACTCACCCCTCCACTTT
TRBD2	-	TRBV13	TRBJ2-7	13	CASSLGTTYEQYF	TGTGCCAGCAGCCTCGGGACTACTTACGAGCAGTACTTC
-	-	TRBV7-3	TRBJ1-2	14	CASSSSAGAQGYTF	TGTGCCAGCAGCTCGAGCGCGGGGGCGCAGGGCTACACCTTC
-	once	TRBV5-1	TRBJ2-7	13	CASSPRGTYEQYF	TGCGCCAGCAGCCCCCGGGGAACCTACGAGCAGTACTTC
-	-	TRBV5-1	TRBJ2-5	13	CASSLSSRETQYF	TGCGCCAGCAGCTTGAGTTCGAGAGAGACCCAGTACTTC
TRBD1	-	TRBV7-7	TRBJ1-3	15	CASSPGGGGGNTIYF	TGTGCCAGCAGCCCCGGAGGGGGCGGTGGAAACACCATATATTTT
-	-	TRBV27	TRBJ2-7	13	CASRTAGAHEQYF	TGTGCCAGCAGAACGGCAGGGGCCCACGAGCAGTACTTC
-	-	TRBV7-9	TRBJ2-7	15	CASSLDRENFHEQYF	TGTGCCAGCAGCTTAGACAGGGAAAATTTCCACGAGCAGTACTTC
-	-	TRBV5-5	TRBJ1-3	15	CASSLGSFSGNTIYF	TGTGCCAGCAGCTTGGGCAGTTTCTCTGGAAACACCATATATTTT
-	-	TRBV27	TRBJ2-3	13	CASSLSADDTQYF	TGTGCCAGCAGTTTATCCGCAGACGATACGCAGTATTTT
TRBD2	-	TRBV6-5	TRBJ2-7	15	CASSWTSNGYDEQYF	TGTGCCAGCAGTTGGACTAGCAATGGGTACGACGAGCAGTACTTC
-	once	TRBV11-2	TRBJ1-4	14	CASSLGTMHEKLFF	TGTGCCAGCAGCTTAGGGACAATGCATGAAAAACTGTTTTTT
-	-	TRBV2	TRBJ2-1	15	CASSELSYSYNEQFF	TGTGCCAGCAGTGAACTATCCTACTCCTACAATGAGCAGTTCTTC
-	-	TRBV30	TRBJ1-1	10	CACVEGEAFF	TGTGCCTGTGTCGAGGGTGAAGCTTTCTTT
-	-	TRBV7-2	TRBJ2-5	14	CASSLRYREETQYF	TGTGCCAGCAGCTTAAGGTACAGGGAAGAGACCCAGTACTTC
-	few	TRBV2	TRBJ1-4	15	CASSMEAGIGEKLFF	TGTGCCAGCAGTATGGAAGCAGGAATAGGTGAAAAACTGTTTTTT
-	-	TRBV5-3	TRBJ1-3	14	CARSSLLSGNTIYF	TGTGCCAGAAGCTCTCTCCTCTCTGGAAACACCATATATTTT
TRBD2	-	TRBV19	TRBJ2-7	16	CASSTWTSGTSYEQYF	TGTGCCAGTAGTACCTGGACTAGCGGTACCTCCTACGAGCAGTACTTC
-	-	TRBV18	TRBJ2-1	12	CASSPEYYEQFF	TGTGCCAGCTCACCGGAGTATTATGAGCAGTTCTTC
TRBD1	-	TRBV4-3	TRBJ1-1	16	CASSSPMGQGEAEAFF	TGCGCCAGCAGCTCCCCCATGGGACAGGGAGAGGCTGAAGCTTTCTTT
TRBD1	-	TRBV10-1	TRBJ1-2	15	CASSDPGTGRDGYTF	TGCGCCAGCAGTGACCCCGGGACAGGGAGAGATGGCTACACCTTC
-	-	TRBV6-2/TRBV6-3	TRBJ2-1	12	CASSSTVNEQFF	TGTGCCAGCAGTTCAACGGTGAATGAGCAGTTCTTC
-	-	TRBV2	TRBJ1-2	15	CASSEALGPNYGYTF	TGTGCCAGCAGTGAAGCGCTAGGTCCTAACTATGGCTACACCTTC
TRBD1	-	TRBV7-9	TRBJ1-2	15	CASSLPTGGNYGYTF	TGTGCCAGCAGCCTTCCCACAGGGGGTAACTATGGCTACACCTTC
-	-	TRBV19	TRBJ1-2	13	CASTSSDFYGYTF	TGTGCCAGTACCTCGTCGGATTTCTATGGCTACACCTTC
TRBD1	-	TRBV4-3	TRBJ1-2	15	CASSPRTGDYYGYTF	TGCGCCAGCAGCCCTCGGACAGGGGATTACTATGGCTACACCTTC
-	-	TRBV3-1/TRBV3-2	TRBJ2-7	15	CASSSRADKPYEQYF	TGTGCCAGCAGCTCAAGGGCGGACAAACCCTACGAGCAGTACTTC
TRBD1	-	TRBV7-9	TRBJ1-1	16	CASTDGGTGGETEAFF	TGTGCCAGCACCGACGGGGGAACAGGGGGCGAAACTGAAGCTTTCTTT
TRBD1	-	TRBV7-2	TRBJ1-5	16	CASSLLLQGAGQPQHF	TGTGCCAGCAGCCTTCTCTTGCAGGGGGCAGGTCAGCCCCAGCATTTT
-	-	TRBV5-1	TRBJ1-5	15	CASSLAGVGNQPQHF	TGCGCCAGCAGCTTGGCCGGAGTTGGCAATCAGCCCCAGCATTTT
TRBD2	-	TRBV7-2	TRBJ2-5	15	CATRKGLADQETQYF	TGTGCCACCCGAAAGGGCCTAGCGGACCAAGAGACCCAGTACTTC
-	-	TRBV7-2	TRBJ2-7	13	CASSLISFYEQYF	TGTGCCAGCAGCTTAATCTCCTTCTACGAGCAGTACTTC
-	-	TRBV5-1	TRBJ1-1	14	CASSWGHQNTEAFF	TGCGCCAGCAGCTGGGGACACCAGAACACTGAAGCTTTCTTT
-	-	TRBV27	TRBJ2-7	14	CASSLPGPAYEQYF	TGTGCCAGTTCCCTGCCGGGACCTGCGTACGAGCAGTACTTC
-	-	TRBV7-9	TRBJ1-2	16	CASSLAWAGEHYGYTF	TGTGCCAGCAGCTTAGCATGGGCAGGGGAGCACTATGGCTACACCTTC